These T cell receptor beta chains were read from a single sample in a study of T cell changes during pregnancy in multiple sclerosis. Sequenced by immunoSEQ multiplex PCR; TCRdb stores in-frame clones only, minus some. This table has over 25,000 clones, about nine tenths appearing once. Sequencing was performed on CD8+ T cells from peripheral blood mononuclear cells, taken in the second trimester of pregnancy. These receptors came from a female donor in good health, enrolled as a control in a pregnancy study. The CDR3 runs from the conserved cysteine through the conserved F or W.

TRBV6-5	TRBJ2-7	CASSLDSETYEQYF
TRBV5-4	TRBJ2-7	CASSPKPGQGRSYEQYF
TRBV12-5	TRBJ1-4	CASGLVRGAGPEKLFF
TRBV4-1	TRBJ2-7	CASSQEDRASYEQYF
TRBV4-1	TRBJ2-3	CASSREITSGGQRDTQYF
TRBV14	TRBJ2-5	CASSQEFRGARETQYF
TRBV11-2	TRBJ2-6	CASSLGASGANVLTF
TRBV6-1	TRBJ2-1	CASSRDRASYNEQFF
TRBV5-1	TRBJ1-1	CASSRGEVVFTEAFF
TRBV4-1	TRBJ1-1	CASSQETAMNTEAFF
TRBV4-3	TRBJ2-1	CASSQDAEGPYNEQFF
TRBV4-3	TRBJ1-2	CASSQDKFREFYGYTF
TRBV5-4	TRBJ2-1	CASSLAGSGDNEQFF
TRBV25-1	TRBJ2-7	CASTPTGGEQYF
TRBV4-3	TRBJ2-1	CASSLGTERSSEQFF
TRBV10-3	TRBJ2-3	CAISETSGGPSTDTQYF
TRBV4-3	TRBJ2-7	CASSQNRGGVREQYF
TRBV30	TRBJ2-7	CAWTIVGGYEQYF
TRBV11-2	TRBJ2-7	CASSLDRGQGAYEQYF
TRBV27	TRBJ2-7	CASSSTGNEQYF
TRBV2	TRBJ2-5	CASRDGLAGWETQYF
TRBV4-3	TRBJ2-2	CASSHLTLLTGANTGELFF